This entry describes one T cell receptor beta chain. Data came from immunoSEQ multiplex PCR; TCRdb stores just in-frame clones and leaves some out. Of 120,000 to 150,000 clones listed, 70% to 90% were seen once; the top ten hold about 1.2%. The data belong to a study of blood T cell repertoires in COVID-19. Cohorts were determined from participant-reported clinical history. The junction had 5 bases not matched to a gene; V was cut back by 2 bases and J by 4 bases. Per the germline V gene, CDR1 is SGDLS and CDR2 is YYNGEE. CDR3 length: 17 residues. The J gene is TRBJ2-6, the V gene TRBV9; 11 bases are shared with TRBD1. Sequencing was done on a sample of PBMCs or T cells enriched from blood (not recorded which). This TCR was sampled from a woman in her 30s with acute COVID-19. The CDR3 spells CASSVGQGATGANVLTF. The DNA for the CDR3 is TGTGCCAGCAGCGTCGGACAGGGGGCGACAGGGGCCAACGTCCTGACTTTC.